These T cell receptor beta chains were read from a single sample in a study of OX40 agonist ivuxolimab in advanced cancers. This table comes from immunoSEQ multiplex PCR, and its TCRdb copy is limited to in-frame clones, with some not included. This sample has some 62,000 clones; about four fifths occur once, and the top ten carry about 9.1%. The source was CD4+ or CD8+ T cells sorted from blood, collected in a trial of the OX40 agonist ivuxolimab. The receptor source for this set is an adult with an advanced solid tumor such as melanoma, head and neck, liver or kidney cancer. Each CDR3 is given with its conserved first and last residue. Each record gives: clone size, V gene, J gene, D gene, CDR3 protein, CDR3 DNA. D genes are given only for firm matches. For some rows the clone size is stated as once, few or many, or as a class when expanded; others skip it.

.	TRBV5-5	TRBJ2-4	.	CASSLARWGNIQYF	TGTGCCAGCAGCTTGGCCAGGTGGGGGAACATTCAGTACTTC
.	TRBV11-2	TRBJ2-6	.	CASSLRASSGANVLTF	TGTGCCAGCAGCTTAAGAGCGAGCTCTGGGGCCAACGTCCTGACTTTC
once	TRBV28	TRBJ2-3	.	CASYTRGGATDTQYF	TGTGCCAGCTATACAAGGGGGGGAGCCACAGATACGCAGTATTTT
.	TRBV12-1	TRBJ2-5	.	CASSFAPLTSIKTQYF	TGTGCCAGCAGCTTTGCCCCCTTGACTAGCATCAAGACCCAGTACTTC
.	TRBV28	TRBJ2-6	.	CASSQPKPASGANVLTF	TGTGCCAGCAGCCAGCCCAAGCCCGCCTCTGGGGCCAACGTCCTGACTTTC
.	TRBV5-1	TRBJ1-1	.	CASQSRTTNTEAFF	TGCGCCAGCCAAAGCCGAACGACGAACACTGAAGCTTTCTTT
.	TRBV4-2	TRBJ2-3	.	CASSQGGTYSGTQYF	TGTGCCAGCAGCCAAGGGGGCACCTACTCTGGGACGCAGTATTTT
.	TRBV5-1	TRBJ1-1	.	CASSPRETLNTEAFF	TGCGCCAGCAGCCCCCGAGAGACTTTGAACACTGAAGCTTTCTTT
.	TRBV28	TRBJ2-7	.	CASSPPWDEQYF	TGTGCCAGCAGTCCACCCTGGGACGAGCAGTACTTC
few	TRBV2	TRBJ1-5	TRBD1	CASSWASGGHQPQHF	TGTGCCAGCAGCTGGGCCTCAGGGGGGCATCAGCCCCAGCATTTT
.	TRBV29-1	TRBJ2-7	TRBD2	CSVERGSGGYEQYF	TGCAGCGTCGAAAGGGGTAGCGGGGGATACGAGCAGTACTTC
.	TRBV29-1	TRBJ1-1	.	CSVRNTEAFF	TGCAGCGTGAGGAACACTGAAGCTTTCTTT
.	TRBV11-2	TRBJ1-2	.	CASSRGLGDYGYTF	TGTGCCAGCAGCCGGGGTCTCGGGGACTATGGCTACACCTTC
.	TRBV5-1	TRBJ2-3	.	CASSLGRDTQYF	TGCGCCAGCAGCTTGGGGAGGGATACGCAGTATTTT
.	TRBV29-1	TRBJ2-2	.	CSVERRNTGELFF	TGCAGCGTTGAAAGGAGGAACACCGGGGAGCTGTTTTTT
.	TRBV5-5	TRBJ2-5	.	CASSSADQETQYF	TGTGCCAGCAGCTCCGCGGACCAAGAGACCCAGTACTTC
.	TRBV19	TRBJ1-2	.	CASSIVPGHYGYTF	TGTGCCAGTAGTATAGTCCCAGGGCACTATGGCTACACCTTC
.	TRBV9	TRBJ2-5	TRBD1	CASSVAGGQETQYF	TGTGCCAGCAGCGTTGCAGGGGGACAAGAGACCCAGTACTTC
once	TRBV28	TRBJ2-1	TRBD1	CASSGDRDYEQFF	TGTGCCAGCAGTGGGGACAGGGATTATGAGCAGTTCTTC
.	TRBV18	TRBJ1-2	.	CASSPGQLYGYTF	TGTGCCAGCTCACCCGGACAGCTGTATGGCTACACCTTC
.	TRBV5-8	TRBJ2-4	.	CASSLGYIQYF	TGTGCCAGCAGCTTGGGGTACATTCAGTACTTC
.	TRBV5-4	TRBJ2-7	.	CASSRWAGEQYF	TGTGCCAGCAGCCGGTGGGCAGGCGAGCAGTACTTC
.	TRBV7-2	TRBJ1-4	.	CASSLGADAGREKLFF	TGTGCCAGCAGCTTGGGTGCGGACGCGGGCCGCGAAAAACTGTTTTTT
.	TRBV25-1	TRBJ2-7	TRBD2	CASSDVGGRAHEQYF	TGTGCCAGCAGTGACGTGGGCGGGAGGGCACACGAGCAGTACTTC
.	TRBV29-1	TRBJ2-1	TRBD2	CSVAPSGRRSEQFF	TGCAGCGTTGCCCCAAGCGGGAGACGAAGTGAGCAGTTCTTC
few	TRBV27	TRBJ1-6	.	CASSPDSYGRSPLHF	TGTGCCAGCAGTCCCGACAGTTACGGGCGGTCACCCCTCCACTTT
.	TRBV4-3	TRBJ2-5	.	CASSQDSVGGPRETQYF	TGCGCCAGCAGCCAAGATAGTGTTGGGGGGCCGAGGGAGACCCAGTACTTC
.	TRBV7-9	TRBJ1-2	TRBD1	CASSFGTAYGYTF	TGTGCCAGCAGCTTCGGGACAGCCTATGGCTACACCTTC
.	TRBV19	TRBJ2-1	.	CASSSPYNYEQFF	TGTGCCAGTTCTAGTCCCTACAATTATGAGCAGTTCTTC
once	TRBV13	TRBJ2-2	TRBD2	CASSFRFRAGSGELFF	TGTGCCAGCAGCTTCCGCTTTAGAGCGGGGAGCGGGGAGCTGTTTTTT
.	TRBV4-2	TRBJ2-7	.	CASSQDSPLTGLSYEQYF	TGTGCCAGCAGCCAAGATAGTCCTCTTACAGGCCTCTCCTACGAGCAGTACTTC
.	TRBV7-2	TRBJ1-4	.	CASSLALSYEKLFF	TGTGCCAGCAGCTTAGCGCTTTCGTACGAAAAACTGTTTTTT
.	TRBV5-6	TRBJ2-5	.	CASSAGLRGETQYF	TGTGCCAGCAGCGCGGGGCTCCGGGGGGAGACCCAGTACTTC